Presented here are 14 T cell receptor beta chains from one specimen sequenced in a study of beta chain features in type 1 diabetes. Study outcomes and limitations: TCRB CDR3s from Type 1 diabetes patients were moderately but significantly shorter in all four CD4+ subsets.

Sequenced material consisted of expressed TCRB transcripts (all of the isolated RNA was reverse transcribed). Repertoires were generated with immunoSEQ multiplex PCR, while TCRdb's copy carries only in-frame clones and drops some. The sample holds 130,000 or so clones, around 17% seen once. What these receptors recognize is not known. Sequencing was performed on central memory CD4+ T cells from blood. The receptors were sampled from a man in his thirties or forties with type 1 diabetes.

This clone was seen only a few times. V gene TRBV7-9 combines with J gene TRBJ2-7; D is ambiguous. Between the trimmed V and J ends, which lost 5 bases and 0 bases, there was a span of 11 bases. The CDR3 loop spans 14 amino acids. The germline V gene encodes CDR1 SEHNR and CDR2 FQNEAQ (reference sequence). CDR3 protein: CASSPSFSSYEQYF. The CDR3 DNA follows: TGTGCCAGCAGCCCGAGCTTTAGCTCCTACGAGCAGTACTTC.

This chain uses TRBV28 with TRBJ2-5; D is uncertain. CDR3 size: 13 residues. The germline V gene encodes CDR1 MDHEN and CDR2 SYDVKM. V lost 1 base, J lost 2 bases, and 5 bases lay in between. The CDR3 sequence: CASSLYSQETQYF. The DNA of the CDR3 is TGTGCCAGCAGTTTATACAGTCAAGAGACCCAGTACTTC. The full variable domain, in which reference TRBV28 and TRBJ2-5 provide the parts outside the CDR3, is DVKVTQSSRYLVKRTGEKVFLECVQDMDHENMFWYRQDPGLGLRLIYFSYDVKMKEKGDIPEGYSVSREKKERFSLILESASTNQTSMYLCASSLYSQETQYFGPGTRLLVL.

The chain recombines TRBV5-4 with TRBJ2-3; 8 positions match TRBD1. The CDR3 runs to 14 residues. Germline trimming cut 2 bases from V and 3 bases from J; bases unmatched to any gene: 2. Germline V gene lookup returns CDR1 SGHNT and CDR2 YYREEE (reference sequence). The CDR3 sequence: CASSFRQGTDTQYF. In DNA, the CDR3 is TGTGCCAGCAGCTTTAGACAGGGGACAGATACGCAGTATTTT.

The CDR3 spells CASSKGYYEQYF. The CDR3 DNA reads as TGTGCCAGCAGCAAGGGTTACTACGAGCAGTACTTC. V and J are TRBV11-2 and TRBJ2-7; unclear D gene. In germline, CDR1 is SGHAT, CDR2 FQNNGV. This CDR3 comprises 12 residues. Trimming left V 5 bases short and J 3 bases short, with 8 bases between.

This clone showed up just a few times. The V call is TRBV4-3, the J call TRBJ2-1; TRBD2 agrees at 11 bases. Germline CDR1 is LGHNA and CDR2 is YSLEER. This CDR3 contains 16 residues. With V trimmed by 0 bases and J by 9 bases, 7 bases remained unmatched. CDR3 sequence: CASSQEVLAGGGEQFF. The DNA for the CDR3 is TGCGCCAGCAGCCAAGAGGTCCTAGCGGGGGGAGGTGAGCAGTTCTTC.

The CDR3, as DNA: TGTGCCAGCAGCTCCGGGATGAAGGACTACGAGCAGTACTTC. It codes for CASSSGMKDYEQYF. V gene TRBV4-2 combines with J gene TRBJ2-7, with D possibly TRBD2 on 5 matching bases. Germline loops: CDR1 LGHNA, CDR2 YNFKEQ. This CDR3 is 14 amino acids long. Trimming took 5 bases from V and 3 from J, leaving 14 bases between them.

The table lists this clone with a few counts. The chain joins TRBV5-1 to TRBJ2-2, with 9 bases that match TRBD1. Germline V gives CDR1 SGHRS, CDR2 YFSETQ. Trimming took 4 bases from V and 4 from J; bases not matched to a gene: 8. This CDR3 region has 16 residues. Here the CDR3 reads CASSIGQGLGTGELFF. CDR3 DNA: TGCGCCAGCAGCATCGGACAGGGGCTAGGCACCGGGGAGCTGTTTTTT.

The chain combines TRBV29-1 with TRBJ2-3; D uncertain. The ends were cut back, 2 bases at V and 0 bases at J, with 6 bases in the middle. This CDR3 contains 13 residues. CDR1 and CDR2 (germline): SQVTM, ANQGSEA. CDR3: CSVELTSTDTQYF. The DNA for the CDR3 is TGCAGCGTTGAATTGACTAGCACAGATACGCAGTATTTT.

V gene TRBV6-5 combines with J gene TRBJ1-4; 7 bases line up with TRBD1. Looked up from germline, CDR1 is MNHEY and CDR2 is SVGAGI. The junction had 7 bases not matched to a gene; V was cut back by 4 bases and J by 8 bases. This CDR3 is built from 14 residues. CDR3 coding DNA: TGTGCCAGCAGTTCTGGACAGGCGGGAGAAAAACTGTTTTTT. Residues: CASSSGQAGEKLFF.

This chain connects TRBV10-3 to TRBJ2-3, with TRBD2 matching over 7 bases. Trimming took 10 bases from V and 6 from J; bases not matched to a gene: 13. Germline lookup yields CDR1 ENHRY and CDR2 SYGVKD. The CDR3 runs to 14 residues. This chain's CDR3 is CASYSGPLRDTQYF. DNA for the CDR3: TGTGCCAGTTATAGCGGGCCCTTAAGGGATACGCAGTATTTT.

The rearrangement uses TRBV30 and TRBJ2-5; D is ambiguous. The DNA end is a closer match to TRBJ2-7, so the J assignment may be wrong. The CDR3 sequence is 12 residues long. CDR1 is GTSNPN, CDR2 SVGIG, per germline (reference sequence). For the CDR3, the DNA is TGTGCCTGGACAGGAGACTCCTACGAGCAGTACTTC. Protein sequence: CAWTGDSYEQYF.

This clone appeared many times. CDR3 region: CAWSFGDTQYF. In DNA, the CDR3 is TGTGCCTGGTCTTTCGGGGATACGCAGTATTTT. The chain is built from TRBV30 and TRBJ2-3; D is uncertain. Looked up from germline, CDR1 is GTSNPN and CDR2 is SVGIG (reference sequence). The CDR3 extends over 11 amino acids. With 5 bases removed from V and 6 bases from J, the gap between germline ends came to 9 bases.

V is TRBV7-3 and J is TRBJ1-6; D is unclear. This CDR3 has 13 amino acids. In germline, CDR1 is SGHTA, CDR2 FQGTGA. The CDR3 nucleotides read TGTGCAACCGCGGCGGACTATAATTCACCCCTCCACTTT. Translated: CATAADYNSPLHF.

CDR3 region: CASRPYHNYGYTF. DNA of the CDR3: TGTGCCAGCAGGCCCTATCACAACTATGGCTACACCTTC. The V and J genes are TRBV6-5 and TRBJ1-2; no reliable D call. The CDR3 has 13 amino acids. Germline V gene data show CDR1 as MNHEY and CDR2 as SVGAGI. Trimming cost V 6 bases and J 2 bases, with 10 bases left between them.